A single T cell receptor beta chain is shown here with its context. Its antigen is not known. The CDR3 length is 16 residues. Germline V gene data show CDR1 as MNHEY and CDR2 as SVGAGI. This specimen belongs to a study of monozygotic twins with inflammatory bowel disease. Findings and limits, study-wide: On the inverse Simpson index, IBD patients scored lower for TCRbeta diversity than healthy co-twins.

TCR libraries each used around 3.5 ug of total RNA. Template switching incorporated UMIs with a 6-nucleotide sample barcode. TCRdb reanalyzed the 5' RACE reads, giving one entry per CDR3 protein sequence and no DNA. The repertoire table contains 110,000 to 150,000 distinct CDR3 sequences. Blood was collected, 2 to 2.5 ml per donor. This TCR was recovered from a human donor with ulcerative colitis or Crohn's disease, or a healthy co-twin of an affected twin (not recorded which). The V gene is TRBV6-5, the J gene TRBJ2-1; TCRdb's D call, TRBD2, is unchecked because there is no DNA. Sequenced material: blood. The CDR3 sequence is CASSPDPSGDYNEQFF.